These 10 T cell receptor beta chains originate from one sample sequenced in a study of vaccination and CD4 T cells after COVID-19. No antigen is known for these receptors. This sample's time point: late sampling 161 to 241 days after vaccination in three convalescent patients. Treatment: approximately 9-day PBMC culture with coronavirus spike peptide pools or control peptides (ViraFEST assay). Oncomine TCR Beta short-read sequencing was applied to DNA from cultured CD4+ T cells. TCRdb ran MiXCR on the PCR reads and lists one entry per CDR3 protein. This table has roughly 18,000 distinct CDR3 sequences, 44% appearing once. The specimen comprised CD4+ T cells from blood, cultured in vitro, sampled about 7 months after SARS-CoV-2 vaccination. These receptors all come from a human donor who had recovered from COVID-19.

The J gene is TRBJ1-6, the V gene TRBV15, with 7 bases that match TRBD1. The CDR3 is 14 amino acids. The V and J ends lost 0 bases and 16 bases, in that order; junction bases with no gene match: 9. CDR1 and CDR2 from the germline V gene are LNHNV and YYDKDF (reference sequence). CDR3 amino acids: CATSRDRGRGPLHF. The CDR3 coding sequence is TGTGCCACCAGCAGAGACCGAGGTAGGGGGCCTCTCCACTTT.

V and J are TRBV7-9 and TRBJ2-3; the D gene is possibly TRBD2 (6 bases). Germline CDR1 reads SEHNR; CDR2 reads FQNEAQ (reference sequence). V was pared by 4 bases and J by 4 bases, with 24 bases between. The CDR3 runs to 18 residues. The CDR3 region is CASSYTNDRGIGSDTQYF. The CDR3 region has the DNA TGTGCCAGCAGCTATACAAACGACCGGGGGATAGGGTCAGATACGCAGTATTTT.

The V call is TRBV9, the J call TRBJ2-5; D remains unclear. V gave up 0 bases and J gave up 4 bases, with 7 bases separating them. The CDR3 length is 13 residues. Germline V CDR1 and CDR2: SGDLS, YYNGEE. This CDR3 reads CASSVGAVETQYF. The DNA for the CDR3 is TGTGCCAGCAGCGTAGGGGCCGTAGAGACCCAGTACTTC.

The chain employs TRBV18 and TRBJ1-2; TRBD1 matches 9 bases. Trimming removed 6 bases from V and 5 bases from J; junction bases left unmatched: 4. Looked up from germline, CDR1 is KGHSH and CDR2 is LQKENI. The CDR3 has 13 amino acids. CDR3 sequence reads: CASSLGQGYGYTF. CDR3 sequence (DNA): TGTGCCAGCTCGTTGGGACAGGGTTATGGCTACACCTTC.

The rearrangement links TRBV24-1 to TRBJ2-3, with a weak D call TRBD2 (6 bases). The ends were cut back, 7 bases at V and 0 bases at J, with 16 bases in the middle. The CDR3 is 16 residues long. CDR1 is KGHDR, CDR2 SFDVKD, per germline. The CDR3 DNA follows: TGTGCCACCAGGAATTCTAGGGACTCTAGCACAGATACGCAGTATTTT. Its protein is CATRNSRDSSTDTQYF.

This clonotype rates as medium-sized. The rearrangement links TRBV15 to TRBJ2-2, with D possibly TRBD2 on 5 matching bases. In germline, CDR1 is LNHNV, CDR2 YYDKDF (reference sequence). Trimming stripped 2 bases from V and 4 bases from J, with 8 bases between. The CDR3 covers 14 residues. CDR3 in amino acids: CATSRLALTGELFF. DNA for the CDR3: TGTGCCACCAGCAGACTAGCCCTCACCGGGGAGCTGTTTTTT.

This rearrangement joins TRBV20-1 to TRBJ1-6; TRBD1 matches 8 bases. Trimming removed 3 bases from V and 6 bases from J; junction bases left unmatched: 4. Germline V gene lookup returns CDR1 DFQATT and CDR2 SNEGSKA (reference sequence). The CDR3 is made up of 14 amino acids. The CDR3 protein is CSARPGGVNSPLHF. The CDR3 DNA is TGCAGTGCTAGGCCAGGGGGCGTTAATTCACCCCTCCACTTT.

The V call is TRBV11-2, the J call TRBJ1-2; 8 positions agree with TRBD1. Per germline, CDR1 SGHAT and CDR2 FQNNGV. This CDR3 contains 16 residues. With V trimmed by 0 bases and J by 5 bases, 8 bases remained unmatched. The CDR3 here is CASSLDGGTGGYGYTF. The CDR3 DNA follows: TGTGCCAGCAGCTTAGATGGAGGGACAGGAGGATATGGCTACACCTTC.

The chain combines TRBV6-1 with TRBJ2-1; D may be TRBD1 (6 bases). The CDR3 contains 14 residues. V was shortened by 5 bases and J by 12 bases, with 20 bases between the two germline ends. Germline lookup yields CDR1 MNHNS and CDR2 SASEGT. The CDR3 region is CASSIRDTKIGQFF. The DNA for the CDR3 is TGTGCCAGCAGTATCCGGGACACTAAAATCGGGCAGTTCTTC.

The chain is built from TRBV20-1 and TRBJ1-5; TRBD1 might be the D (6 bases). Germline CDR1 DFQATT, CDR2 SNEGSKA (reference sequence). The CDR3 totals 12 residues. The CDR3 is CSGQLGNQPQHF. The CDR3 nucleotides read TGCAGCGGACAGCTTGGCAATCAGCCCCAGCATTTT.